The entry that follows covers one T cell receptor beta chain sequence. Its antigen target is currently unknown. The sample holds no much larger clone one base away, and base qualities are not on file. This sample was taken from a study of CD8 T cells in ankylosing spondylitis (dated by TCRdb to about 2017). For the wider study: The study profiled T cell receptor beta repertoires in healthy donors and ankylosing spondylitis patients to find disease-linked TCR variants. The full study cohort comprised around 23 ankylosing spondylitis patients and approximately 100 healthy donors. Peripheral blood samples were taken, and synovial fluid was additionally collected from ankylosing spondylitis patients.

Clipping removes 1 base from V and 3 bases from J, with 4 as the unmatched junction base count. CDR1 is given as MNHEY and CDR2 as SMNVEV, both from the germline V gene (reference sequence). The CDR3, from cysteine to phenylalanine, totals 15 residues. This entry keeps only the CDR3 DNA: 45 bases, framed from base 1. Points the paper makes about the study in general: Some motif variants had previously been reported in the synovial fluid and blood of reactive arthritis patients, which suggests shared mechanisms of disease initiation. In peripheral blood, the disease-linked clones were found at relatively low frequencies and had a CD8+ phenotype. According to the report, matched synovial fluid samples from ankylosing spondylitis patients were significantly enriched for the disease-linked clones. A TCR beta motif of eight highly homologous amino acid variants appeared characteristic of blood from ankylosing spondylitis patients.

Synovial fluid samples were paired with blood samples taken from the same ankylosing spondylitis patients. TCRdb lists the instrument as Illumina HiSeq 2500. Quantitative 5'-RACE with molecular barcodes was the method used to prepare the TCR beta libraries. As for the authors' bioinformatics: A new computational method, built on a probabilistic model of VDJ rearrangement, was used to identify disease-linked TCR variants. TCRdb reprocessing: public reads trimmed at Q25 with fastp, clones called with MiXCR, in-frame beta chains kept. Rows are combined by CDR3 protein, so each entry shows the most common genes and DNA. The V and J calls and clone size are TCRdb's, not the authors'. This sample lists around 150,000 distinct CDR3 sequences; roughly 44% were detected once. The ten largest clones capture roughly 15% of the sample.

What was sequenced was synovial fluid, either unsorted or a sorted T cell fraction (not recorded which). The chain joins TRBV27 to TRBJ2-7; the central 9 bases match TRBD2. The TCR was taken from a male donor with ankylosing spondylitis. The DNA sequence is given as TGTGCCAGCAGTTTATTCGGTAGCGGGAGCTACGAGCAGTACTTC. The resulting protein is CASSLFGSGSYEQYF.